Presented here are 3 T cell receptor beta chains from one specimen sequenced in a study of blood T cell repertoires in COVID-19. Clones were read by immunoSEQ multiplex PCR, and TCRdb kept only the in-frame ones, dropping some. This sample has some 490,000 clones, with 70% to 90% found just once. Sequences were obtained from PBMCs or T cells enriched from blood (not recorded which). The receptor source for this set is a woman aged 55-70 years who had recovered from COVID-19.

J is TRBJ2-1 and V is TRBV1; the table's TRBD2 call for D was not verified on the DNA. TRBV1 is a recognized pseudogene. This CDR3 is 15 amino acids long. The DNA of the CDR3 is TGCACCAGCAGCCCGCGGGGGAGCTCCTACAATGAGCAGTTCTTC. Translating gives CTSSPRGSSYNEQFF.

The chain carries TRBV19 and TRBJ1-2; 9 bases agree with TRBD1. The CDR3 consists of 15 residues. V gave up 5 bases and J gave up 4 bases; unmatched junction bases: 8. The germline gives CDR1 LNHDA, CDR2 SQIVND (reference sequence). CDR3 sequence: CASSSQGASGYGYTF. The CDR3 nucleotides are TGTGCCAGTAGTTCACAGGGGGCCTCAGGCTATGGCTACACCTTC.

The chain is built from TRBV4-1 and TRBJ1-2, with 8 bases matching TRBD1. The CDR3 covers 15 residues. V lost 2 bases, J lost 4 bases, and 6 bases stayed unmatched. Germline V CDR1 and CDR2: MGHRA, YSYEKL. The chain's CDR3 is CASSQTQGAGYGYTF. CDR3 sequence (DNA): TGCGCCAGCAGCCAAACCCAGGGGGCGGGCTATGGCTACACCTTC.